This T cell receptor beta chain derives from a study of T cell responses to AZD1222 COVID-19 vaccine. The wider study: Combined were second doses at about 4 or about 12 weeks.

Profiled with immunoSEQ multiplex PCR; TCRdb holds only in-frame clones, not every one. This sample has over 100,000 clones, with just under 90% found just once. Study-wide results and limits: Nearly half of unique spike-specific TCRs reportedly avoided B.1.351 and B.1.1.7 mutated regions. Mostly white British, mostly female donors; authors suggested clonal diversity may be underestimated. Seropositive AZD1222 recipients at baseline numbered only six or seven.

In this sample, this clone turned up once. What it recognizes is unknown. Trimming pared 2 bases from V and 8 bases from J, leaving 6 bases between. Germline assignment: CDR1 MDHEN and CDR2 SYDVKM. This CDR3 is built from 11 residues. The specimen comprised peripheral blood, sampled on day 0 of AZD1222 vaccination. The chain couples TRBV28 to TRBJ1-2; D unclear. The TCR sequence derives from an adult in good health. This CDR3 reads CASSLGLGYTF. For the CDR3, the DNA is TGTGCCAGCAGTTTAGGGCTCGGCTACACCTTC.